The next 14 T cell receptor beta chains were all read from a single sample in a study of blood T cell repertoires in COVID-19. Here immunoSEQ multiplex PCR was the method, and the copy in TCRdb shows in-frame clones only, minus some. Here the sample spans some 90,000 clones, over 75% being singletons. The sequenced sample was peripheral blood. The receptors were gathered from a man in his 60s with acute or convalescent COVID-19.

The gene calls are TRBV5-4 and TRBJ2-3, with a possible D match to TRBD2 (5 bases). Trimming left V 0 bases short and J 4 bases short, with 9 bases between. Germline V gene lookup returns CDR1 SGHNT and CDR2 YYREEE (reference sequence). This CDR3 region has 14 residues. Written as DNA, the CDR3 is TGTGCCAGCAGCTTGGCGAGGGAGTCAGATACGCAGTATTTT. Translated: CASSLARESDTQYF.

V gene TRBV7-3 combines with J gene TRBJ2-2, with D maybe TRBD2 (5 bases). The V and J ends lost 5 bases and 4 bases respectively, with 14 bases between them. The CDR3 runs 15 residues. Germline V CDR1 and CDR2: SGHTA, FQGTGA. CDR3 coding DNA: TGTGCCAGCAGCCCGTTTGTGGGAGTCACCGGGGAGCTGTTTTTT. Amino acids: CASSPFVGVTGELFF.

CDR3 bases: TGCGCCAGCAGACCCGGGACAGGGGGTCCCTACGAGCAGTACTTC. As protein: CASRPGTGGPYEQYF. The V call is TRBV10-2, the J call TRBJ2-7; 11 nucleotides match TRBD1. Germline loops: CDR1 WSHSY, CDR2 SAAADI. This CDR3 is 15 amino acids long. The V segment lost 6 bases and the J segment 2 bases; nucleotides outside the gene matches: 6.

The CDR3 sequence: CASSIGRGAEQYF. The DNA of the CDR3 is TGTGCCAGCTCTATCGGCCGAGGAGCCGAGCAGTACTTC. The chain couples TRBV2 to TRBJ2-7, with D uncertain. Germline V CDR1 and CDR2: SNHLY, FYNNEI. The CDR3 has 13 residues. V lost 8 bases and J 6 bases, leaving 17 bases between the germline ends. Filled out from reference TRBV2 and TRBJ2-7, the complete variable domain reads EPEVTQTPSHQVTQMGQEVILRCVPISNHLYFYWYRQILGQKVEFLVSFYNNEISEKSEIFDDQFSVERPDGSNFTLKIRSTKLEDSAMYFCASSIGRGAEQYFGPGTRLTVT.

This clone was counted between two and nine times. CDR3 residues: CASGPGTGGYEQFF. The CDR3 nucleotides read TGTGCCAGCGGACCCGGGACAGGGGGTTATGAGCAGTTCTTC. The gene calls are TRBV25-1 and TRBJ2-1; 11 nucleotides agree with TRBD1. CDR3 length: 14 amino acids. The V gene end was trimmed by 8 bases and the J gene end by 8 bases; junction bases not matched to a gene: 8. Germline-derived CDR1 and CDR2 are MGHDK and SYGVNS.

V and J are TRBV7-2 and TRBJ2-3; D is possibly TRBD2 (6 bases). The CDR3 runs 15 residues. From germline, CDR1 is SGHTA and CDR2 FQGNSA. Trimming left V 4 bases short and J 2 bases short, with 13 bases between. The DNA of the CDR3 is TGTGCCAGCAGCTCCCCCCTGGACTACACAGATACGCAGTATTTT. It specifies CASSSPLDYTDTQYF.

The chain has TRBV4-2 and TRBJ2-7, with a weak D call TRBD1 (6 bases). The CDR3 loop spans 15 amino acids. The V end lost 1 base, the J end lost 6 bases, and 16 bases lay between the germline ends. Germline V CDR1 and CDR2: LGHNA, YNFKEQ. CDR3 DNA: TGTGCCAGCAGCCAAGTAGGTCAGGGGCTAGGCGAGCAGTACTTC. Encoded protein: CASSQVGQGLGEQYF.

The chain carries TRBV2 and TRBJ1-3; 8 bases fit TRBD1. CDR1 is SNHLY and CDR2 is FYNNEI in the germline V gene. With V trimmed by 7 bases and J by 7 bases, 6 bases remained unmatched. The CDR3 is 13 amino acids. CDR3 bases: TGTGCCAGCACTCCCCAGGGGGCTAACACCATATATTTT. Translated: CASTPQGANTIYF. Filled out from reference TRBV2 and TRBJ1-3, the complete variable domain reads EPEVTQTPSHQVTQMGQEVILRCVPISNHLYFYWYRQILGQKVEFLVSFYNNEISEKSEIFDDQFSVERPDGSNFTLKIRSTKLEDSAMYFCASTPQGANTIYFGEGSWLTVV.

V usage is TRBV4-3 and J usage is TRBJ2-3, with 9 bases identical to TRBD1. The ends lost 1 base at V and 5 bases at J; junction bases unmatched: 7. The CDR3 has 16 amino acids. Per germline, CDR1 LGHNA and CDR2 YSLEER. CDR3 region: CASSQGLTGGQDTQYF. DNA for the CDR3: TGCGCCAGCAGCCAAGGATTAACAGGGGGCCAAGATACGCAGTATTTT.

This sequence joins TRBV5-1 and TRBJ2-5, with 7 nucleotides matching TRBD1. V lost 1 base, J lost 3 bases, and 6 bases stayed unmatched. Germline V lookup: CDR1 SGHRS, CDR2 YFSETQ. The CDR3 is 15 amino acids. The CDR3 loop is CASSLSGTAKETQYF. The CDR3 region has the DNA TGCGCCAGCAGCTTGTCCGGGACAGCCAAAGAGACCCAGTACTTC.

This clone was seen a few times. V usage is TRBV18 and J usage is TRBJ1-1, with a weak D call TRBD1 (6 bases). This CDR3 is 14 amino acids long. V lost 5 bases and J lost 9, with 19 bases in between. Germline V gene lookup returns CDR1 KGHSH and CDR2 LQKENI. This chain's CDR3 is CASSESWGRTQAFF. CDR3 bases: TGTGCCAGCTCAGAAAGTTGGGGGCGAACCCAAGCTTTCTTT.

This clone has just a few counts. The V gene is TRBV10-3, the J gene TRBJ1-2; D may be TRBD1 (6 bases). With 0 bases removed from V and 0 bases from J, the gap between germline ends came to 14 bases. The germline gives CDR1 ENHRY, CDR2 SYGVKD. The CDR3 spans 17 residues. In DNA, the CDR3 is TGTGCCATCAGTGAGTCGCCCAGGGGTGGATCTAACTATGGCTACACCTTC. Translation: CAISESPRGGSNYGYTF.

This clone was detected many times. The rearrangement uses TRBV28 and TRBJ1-2; a weak D match, TRBD1 (6 bases). With 6 bases removed from V and 2 bases from J, the gap between germline ends came to 16 bases. Germline V CDR1 and CDR2: MDHEN, SYDVKM. The CDR3 is made up of 15 amino acids. CDR3 nucleotides: TGTGCCAGCAGACAGTCTACAGGGTGGAACTATGGCTACACCTTC. It is translated as CASRQSTGWNYGYTF.

This clone was seen only once. The V call is TRBV29-1, the J call TRBJ2-1, with TRBD2 matching over 11 bases. Germline V gene lookup returns CDR1 SQVTM and CDR2 ANQGSEA. The CDR3 length is 15 residues. V lost 7 bases to trimming and J lost 1 base; unmatched junction nucleotides: 6. The CDR3 region has the DNA TGCAGCGGACATAGCGGGGGGGGATCCTACAATGAGCAGTTCTTC. Translating gives CSGHSGGGSYNEQFF.